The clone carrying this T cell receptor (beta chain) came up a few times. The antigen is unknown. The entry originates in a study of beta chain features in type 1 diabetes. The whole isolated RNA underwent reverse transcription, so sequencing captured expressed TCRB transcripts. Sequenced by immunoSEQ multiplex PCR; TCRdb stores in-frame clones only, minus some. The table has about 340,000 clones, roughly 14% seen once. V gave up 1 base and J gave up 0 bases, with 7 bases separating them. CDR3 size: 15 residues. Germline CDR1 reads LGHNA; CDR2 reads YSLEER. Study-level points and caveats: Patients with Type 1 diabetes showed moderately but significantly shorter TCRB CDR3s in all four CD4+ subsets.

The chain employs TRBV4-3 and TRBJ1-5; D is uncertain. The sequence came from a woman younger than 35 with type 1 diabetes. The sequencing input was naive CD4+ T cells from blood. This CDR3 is CASSQGADSNQPQHF. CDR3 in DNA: TGCGCCAGCAGCCAAGGGGCTGATAGCAATCAGCCCCAGCATTTT.